The rows below give T cell receptor beta chains drawn from one sample of a study of blood T cell repertoires in COVID-19. TCRdb's copy holds only in-frame clones and misses some; the assay was immunoSEQ multiplex PCR. In the table there are under 95,000 clones, 88% of which are singletons. Sequences were obtained from peripheral blood. These receptors were obtained from a human donor in a cohort sampled during active COVID-19. Both conserved end residues are part of each CDR3. The D gene is left open where the match is weak. For some rows the clone size is stated as once, few or many, or as a class when expanded; others skip it.

D | size | J | V | CDR3 | DNA
TRBD2 | once | TRBJ2-3 | TRBV28 | CASSLDVAGSSDTQYF | TGTGCCAGCAGTTTAGACGTAGCGGGATCTTCGGATACGCAGTATTTT
TRBD1 | . | TRBJ1-6 | TRBV9 | CASSVATGVVSPLHF | TGTGCCAGCAGCGTAGCGACAGGGGTGGTTTCACCCCTCCACTTT
. | . | TRBJ1-1 | TRBV4-2 | CASSQHRDETEAFF | TGTGCCAGCAGCCAACACAGGGATGAGACTGAAGCTTTCTTT
TRBD1 | . | TRBJ1-2 | TRBV6-5 | CASSYSRDRGYGYTF | TGTGCCAGCAGTTACTCTCGGGACAGGGGCTATGGCTACACCTTC
TRBD1 | . | TRBJ2-1 | TRBV11-2 | CASSQGTGYSIEQFF | TGTGCCAGCAGCCAAGGGACAGGTTACAGCATTGAGCAGTTCTTC
TRBD1 | . | TRBJ1-2 | TRBV14 | CASSLGQGTRHGYTF | TGTGCCAGCAGCTTGGGACAGGGGACACGTCATGGCTACACCTTC
. | . | TRBJ1-1 | TRBV11-2 | CASSNGRAEAFF | TGTGCCAGCAGCAATGGTAGAGCTGAAGCTTTCTTT
TRBD1 | few | TRBJ1-5 | TRBV4-2 | CASSQQGGDQPQHF | TGTGCCAGCAGCCAACAGGGGGGAGATCAGCCCCAGCATTTT
. | . | TRBJ2-7 | TRBV19 | CASSIARDQGYEQYF | TGTGCCAGTAGTATAGCCAGGGACCAGGGGTACGAGCAGTACTTC
. | . | TRBJ2-5 | TRBV2 | CASSTPGGETQYF | TGTGCCAGCAGTACGCCGGGTGGGGAGACCCAGTACTTC
TRBD1 | . | TRBJ1-5 | TRBV3-1/TRBV3-2 | CASSPDRVNQPQHF | TGTGCCAGCAGCCCTGACAGGGTAAATCAGCCCCAGCATTTT
TRBD1 | . | TRBJ1-6 | TRBV30 | CAWSIRDRVGNSPLHF | TGTGCCTGGAGTATCAGAGACAGGGTGGGCAATTCACCCCTCCACTTT
. | . | TRBJ1-1 | TRBV7-8 | CASSLSGYGGRTEAFF | TGTGCCAGCAGCTTATCCGGATACGGGGGGAGGACTGAAGCTTTCTTT
. | . | TRBJ2-3 | TRBV5-4 | CASSLTSTDTQYF | TGTGCCAGCAGCTTGACTAGCACAGATACGCAGTATTTT
TRBD1 | . | TRBJ1-2 | TRBV29-1 | CSVDYGQGLGYTF | TGCAGCGTGGATTACGGACAGGGACTTGGCTACACCTTC
TRBD2 | . | TRBJ2-5 | TRBV10-3 | CAISELAGGRETQYF | TGTGCCATCTCCGAGCTAGCGGGGGGGCGGGAGACCCAGTACTTC
TRBD2 | . | TRBJ2-5 | TRBV3-1/TRBV3-2 | CASSQDPTGGKETQYF | TGTGCCAGCAGCCAAGACCCAACCGGGGGGAAAGAGACCCAGTACTTC
TRBD2 | . | TRBJ2-7 | TRBV20-1 | CSATSAYEQYF | TGCAGTGCGACTAGCGCCTACGAGCAGTACTTC
TRBD2 | . | TRBJ2-1 | TRBV9 | CASSVTSGLYNEQFF | TGTGCCAGCAGCGTGACTAGCGGTTTATACAATGAGCAGTTCTTC
TRBD2 | . | TRBJ2-3 | TRBV19 | CASSLGLAGGPSTDTQYF | TGTGCCAGTAGTCTGGGACTAGCGGGAGGGCCCAGCACAGATACGCAGTATTTT
TRBD2 | . | TRBJ2-7 | TRBV5-1 | CASSLAAGVSYEQYF | TGCGCCAGCAGCTTGGCGGCGGGGGTCTCCTACGAGCAGTACTTC
. | . | TRBJ1-2 | TRBV30 | CAWSGAILHTF | TGTGCCTGGAGTGGGGCCATACTGCACACCTTC
. | . | TRBJ1-6 | TRBV5-1 | CASSLEASTGSPLHF | TGCGCCAGCAGCTTGGAAGCCTCTACGGGTTCACCCCTCCACTTT
. | . | TRBJ1-2 | TRBV6-1 | CASSEAGVTGRDGYTF | TGTGCCAGCAGTGAAGCGGGGGTGACAGGTCGGGATGGCTACACCTTC
. | many | TRBJ1-2 | TRBV6-5 | CASWEGNYGYTF | TGTGCCAGTTGGGAGGGAAACTATGGCTACACCTTC
. | . | TRBJ2-2 | TRBV25-1 | CARPHSGELFF | TGTGCCAGACCCCATAGCGGGGAGCTGTTTTTT
. | . | TRBJ2-2 | TRBV18 | CASSPPTSSPNTGELFF | TGTGCCAGCTCACCACCAACAAGTTCCCCGAACACCGGGGAGCTGTTTTTT
. | medium-sized | TRBJ1-1 | TRBV27 | CASSPLGGGMNTEAFF | TGTGCCAGCAGTCCACTGGGGGGGGGCATGAACACTGAAGCTTTCTTT
. | . | TRBJ2-1 | TRBV3-1/TRBV3-2 | CASSQDGAGIEQFF | TGTGCCAGCAGCCAAGATGGGGCAGGGATTGAGCAGTTCTTC
TRBD1 | once | TRBJ2-5 | TRBV2 | CASSSGTAETQYF | TGTGCCAGCAGTTCCGGGACAGCAGAGACCCAGTACTTC